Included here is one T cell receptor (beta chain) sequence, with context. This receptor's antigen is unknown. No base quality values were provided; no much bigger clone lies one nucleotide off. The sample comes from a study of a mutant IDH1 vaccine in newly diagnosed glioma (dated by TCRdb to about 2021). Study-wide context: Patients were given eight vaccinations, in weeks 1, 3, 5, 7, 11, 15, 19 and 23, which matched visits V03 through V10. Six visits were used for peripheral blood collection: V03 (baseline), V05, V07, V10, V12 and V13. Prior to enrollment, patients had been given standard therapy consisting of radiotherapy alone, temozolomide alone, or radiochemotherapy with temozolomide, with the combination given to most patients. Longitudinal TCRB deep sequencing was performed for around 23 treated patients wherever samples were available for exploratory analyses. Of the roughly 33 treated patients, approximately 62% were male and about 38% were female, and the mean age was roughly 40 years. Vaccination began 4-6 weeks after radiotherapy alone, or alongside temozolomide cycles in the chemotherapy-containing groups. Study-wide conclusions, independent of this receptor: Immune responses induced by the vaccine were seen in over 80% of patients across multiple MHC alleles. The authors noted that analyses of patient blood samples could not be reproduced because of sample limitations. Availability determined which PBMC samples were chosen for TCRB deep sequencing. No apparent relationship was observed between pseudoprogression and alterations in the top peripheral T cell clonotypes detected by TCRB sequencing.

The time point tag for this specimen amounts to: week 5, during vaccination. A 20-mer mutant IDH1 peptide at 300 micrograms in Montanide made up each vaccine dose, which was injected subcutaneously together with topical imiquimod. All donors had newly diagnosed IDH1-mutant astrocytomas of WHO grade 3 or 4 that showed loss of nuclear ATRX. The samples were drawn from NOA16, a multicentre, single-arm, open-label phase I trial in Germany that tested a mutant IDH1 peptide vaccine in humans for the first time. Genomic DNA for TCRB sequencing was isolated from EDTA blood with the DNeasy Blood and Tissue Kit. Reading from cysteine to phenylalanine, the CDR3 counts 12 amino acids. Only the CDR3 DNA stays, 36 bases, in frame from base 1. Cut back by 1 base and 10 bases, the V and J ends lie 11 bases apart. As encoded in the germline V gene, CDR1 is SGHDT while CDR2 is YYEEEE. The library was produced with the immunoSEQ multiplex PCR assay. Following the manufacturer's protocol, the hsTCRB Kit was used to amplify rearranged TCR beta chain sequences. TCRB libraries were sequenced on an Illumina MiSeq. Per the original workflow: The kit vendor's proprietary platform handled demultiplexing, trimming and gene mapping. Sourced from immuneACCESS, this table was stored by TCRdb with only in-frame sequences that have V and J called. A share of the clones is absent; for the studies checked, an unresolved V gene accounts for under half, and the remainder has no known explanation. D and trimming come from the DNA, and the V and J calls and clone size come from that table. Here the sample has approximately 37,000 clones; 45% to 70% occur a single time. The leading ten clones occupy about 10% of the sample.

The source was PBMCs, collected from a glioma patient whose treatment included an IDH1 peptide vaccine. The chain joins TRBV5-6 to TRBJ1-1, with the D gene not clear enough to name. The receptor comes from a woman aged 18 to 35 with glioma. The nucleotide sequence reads TGTGCCAGCAGCTTGAATTCCGCGGGAGCTTTCTTT. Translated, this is CASSLNSAGAFF.